The rows below give T cell receptor beta chains drawn from one sample of a study of T-cell reconstitution after alpha-beta-depleted transplantation in children. TCRdb itself ran the PCR reads through MiXCR, one entry per CDR3 protein. The sample has about 610,000 distinct CDR3 sequences; 10% are singletons. Sample: PBMCs from the stem cell graft donor, taken from the stem cell graft. These receptors were obtained from a human donor who donated a stem cell graft to a child with acute myeloid leukemia. CDR3s include the opening cysteine and the closing phenylalanine or tryptophan. The D gene is left open where the match is weak. Clone size is given for some rows only: seen once, a few or many times, or a class if the clone is expanded.

V gene	J gene	clone size	D gene	CDR3 protein
TRBV6-1	TRBJ1-3	few	-	CASSEAPQGFSGNTIYF
TRBV7-9	TRBJ2-2	few	TRBD2	CASIPLAGANTGELFF
TRBV29-1	TRBJ2-1	many	-	CSVVNGAQGGGEQFF
TRBV20-1	TRBJ2-3	many	TRBD1	CSARDPTGGLYTQYF
TRBV28	TRBJ2-7	-	-	CASSYPHEQYF
TRBV5-1	TRBJ1-2	-	-	CASRSPGANYGYTF
TRBV27	TRBJ2-6	-	-	CASADSSGANVLTF
TRBV29-1	TRBJ2-7	-	-	CSVEGYEGSYEQYF
TRBV7-9	TRBJ2-3	few	-	CASRLPSTDTQYF
TRBV28	TRBJ1-2	few	-	CASSSLGQRGYTF
TRBV7-9	TRBJ1-3	-	-	CASPGRDSGNTIYF
TRBV5-6	TRBJ1-2	few	TRBD1	CASSQDREPGYTF
TRBV7-9	TRBJ2-7	-	-	CASSLPGVGSYEQYF
TRBV20-1	TRBJ2-1	-	TRBD2	CSARDRTSGHYNEQFF
TRBV11-2	TRBJ2-1	many	TRBD2	CASSPRTSGYNEQFF
TRBV20-1	TRBJ2-4	-	-	CSAETGQNNIQYF
TRBV28	TRBJ2-7	few	TRBD1	CASSLWTGGEAEQYF
TRBV18	TRBJ1-2	few	-	CASSPDTSYGYTF
TRBV11-1	TRBJ2-5	-	TRBD2	CATGRRTGGPPQETQYF
TRBV30	TRBJ2-1	-	-	CAWSVGYEQFF
TRBV9	TRBJ2-1	few	TRBD2	CASSELAGGPYNEQFF
TRBV6-5	TRBJ2-7	many	TRBD2	CASSTIAGPSYEQYF
TRBV12-3/TRBV12-4	TRBJ2-1	many	TRBD2	CASSLTTSANEQFF
TRBV6-5	TRBJ2-7	many	-	CASSWRNRSPLYEQYF
TRBV5-1	TRBJ2-7	few	TRBD1	CASGTGYAYEQYF
TRBV4-3	TRBJ2-5	-	TRBD2	CASSRTSGLQETQYF
TRBV9	TRBJ2-2	few	-	CASAYGFTGELFF
TRBV7-2	TRBJ2-6	-	-	CASSLLIPGGANVLTF
TRBV30	TRBJ2-5	few	TRBD2	CAWSVIHVTGGPQETQYF
TRBV12-3/TRBV12-4	TRBJ2-6	-	-	CASWESGANVLTF
TRBV29-1	TRBJ1-2	many	-	CSVVGSYGYTF
TRBV20-1	TRBJ2-5	few	-	CSARDSQQETQYF
TRBV2	TRBJ2-2	many	-	CASSYQPSNTGELFF
TRBV6-5	TRBJ2-1	-	TRBD2	CASSLGGRPGNEQFF
TRBV20-1	TRBJ1-2	few	-	CSAREVSSHGYTF
TRBV9	TRBJ1-2	-	-	CASSVGYGYTF
TRBV5-1	TRBJ2-5	-	-	CASSSTSRPKETQYF
TRBV18	TRBJ2-1	-	-	CASSPEAGTMKQFF
TRBV7-9	TRBJ2-5	-	TRBD2	CASSLGREVQETQYF
TRBV9	TRBJ1-5	few	-	CASSVDIGQPQHF
TRBV6-1	TRBJ1-1	-	TRBD1	CASSEAGGSAFF
TRBV24-1	TRBJ1-4	few	TRBD1	CATSDTGTDNEKLFF
TRBV20-1	TRBJ2-2	many	TRBD2	CSARDGTSVTTGELFF
TRBV4-1	TRBJ1-1	many	-	CASSQSGTLNTEAFF
TRBV7-2	TRBJ2-7	-	TRBD2	CASSFVAGYEQYF
TRBV29-1	TRBJ2-2	few	-	CSVDSRGVGELFF